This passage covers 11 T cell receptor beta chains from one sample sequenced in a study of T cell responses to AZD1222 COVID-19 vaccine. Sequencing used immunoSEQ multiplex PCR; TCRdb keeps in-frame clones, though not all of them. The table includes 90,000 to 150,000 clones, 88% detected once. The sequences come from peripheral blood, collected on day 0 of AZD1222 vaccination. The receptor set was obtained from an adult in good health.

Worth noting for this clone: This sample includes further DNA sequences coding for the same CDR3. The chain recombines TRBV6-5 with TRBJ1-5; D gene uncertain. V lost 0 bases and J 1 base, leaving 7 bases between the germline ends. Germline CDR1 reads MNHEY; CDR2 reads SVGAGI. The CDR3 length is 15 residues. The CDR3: CASSYSSSSNQPQHF. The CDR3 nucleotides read TGTGCCAGCAGTTACTCAAGTAGCAGCAATCAGCCCCAGCATTTT.

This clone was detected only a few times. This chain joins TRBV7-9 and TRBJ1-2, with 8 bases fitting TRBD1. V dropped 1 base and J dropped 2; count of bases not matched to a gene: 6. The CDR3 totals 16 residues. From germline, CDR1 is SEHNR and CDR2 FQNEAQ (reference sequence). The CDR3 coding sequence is TGTGCCAGCAGCTTAGAGCTATGGACAGGGAACTATGGCTACACCTTC. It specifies CASSLELWTGNYGYTF.

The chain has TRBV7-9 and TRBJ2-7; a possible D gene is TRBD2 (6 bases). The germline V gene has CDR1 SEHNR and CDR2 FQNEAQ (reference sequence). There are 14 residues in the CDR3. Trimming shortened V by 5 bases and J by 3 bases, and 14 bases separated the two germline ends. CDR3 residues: CASSRRGTDYEQYF. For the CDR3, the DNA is TGTGCCAGCAGCCGACGGGGGACGGACTACGAGCAGTACTTC.

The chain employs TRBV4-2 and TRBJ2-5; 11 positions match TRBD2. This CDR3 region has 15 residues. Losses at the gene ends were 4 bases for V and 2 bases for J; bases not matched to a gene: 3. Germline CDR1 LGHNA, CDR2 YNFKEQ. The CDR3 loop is CASSRGTSGQETQYF. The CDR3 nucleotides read TGTGCCAGCAGCCGTGGGACTAGCGGACAAGAGACCCAGTACTTC.

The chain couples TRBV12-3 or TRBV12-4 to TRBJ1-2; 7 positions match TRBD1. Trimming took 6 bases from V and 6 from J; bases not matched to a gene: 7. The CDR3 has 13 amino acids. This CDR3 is CASRPQGYDGYTF. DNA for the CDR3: TGTGCCAGCAGGCCACAGGGGTATGATGGCTACACCTTC.

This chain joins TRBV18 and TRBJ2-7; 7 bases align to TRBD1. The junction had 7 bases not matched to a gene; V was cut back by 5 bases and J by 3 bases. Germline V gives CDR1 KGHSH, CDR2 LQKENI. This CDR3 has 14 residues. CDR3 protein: CASSDGTDYYEQYF. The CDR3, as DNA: TGTGCCAGCTCAGACGGGACAGACTACTACGAGCAGTACTTC.

CDR3 nucleotides: TGTGCCAGCAGTGCATTAAACCCCTGGACTAGCGGGGGTGTTGAGCAGTTCTTC. Encoded protein: CASSALNPWTSGGVEQFF. The chain employs TRBV25-1 and TRBJ2-1; 13 nucleotides agree with TRBD2. Per germline, CDR1 MGHDK and CDR2 SYGVNS. V lost 4 bases to trimming and J lost 9 bases; unmatched junction nucleotides: 15. The CDR3 runs to 18 residues. Looking up the rest from reference TRBV25-1 and TRBJ2-1 gives the full variable domain: EADIYQTPRYLVIGTGKKITLECSQTMGHDKMYWYQQDPGMELHLIHYSYGVNSTEKGDLSSESTVSRIRTEHFPLTLESARPSHTSQYLCASSALNPWTSGGVEQFFGPGTRLTVL.

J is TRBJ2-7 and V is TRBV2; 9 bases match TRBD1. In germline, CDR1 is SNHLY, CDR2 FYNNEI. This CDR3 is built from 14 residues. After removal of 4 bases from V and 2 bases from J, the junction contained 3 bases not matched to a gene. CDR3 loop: CASSAWTGAYEQYF. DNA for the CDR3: TGTGCCAGCAGTGCATGGACAGGGGCCTACGAGCAGTACTTC.

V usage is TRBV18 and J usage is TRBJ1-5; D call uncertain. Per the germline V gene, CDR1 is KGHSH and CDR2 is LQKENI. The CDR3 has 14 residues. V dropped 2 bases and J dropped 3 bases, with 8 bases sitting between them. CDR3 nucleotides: TGTGCCAGCTCACCAACGAGCTCCAATCAGCCCCAGCATTTT. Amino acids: CASSPTSSNQPQHF.

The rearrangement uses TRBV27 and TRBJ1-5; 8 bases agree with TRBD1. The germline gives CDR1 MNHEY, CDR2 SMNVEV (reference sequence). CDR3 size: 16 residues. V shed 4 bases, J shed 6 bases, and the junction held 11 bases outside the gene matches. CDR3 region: CASSSILGQGGQPQHF. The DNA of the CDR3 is TGTGCCAGCAGTTCCATCCTCGGACAGGGTGGTCAGCCCCAGCATTTT.

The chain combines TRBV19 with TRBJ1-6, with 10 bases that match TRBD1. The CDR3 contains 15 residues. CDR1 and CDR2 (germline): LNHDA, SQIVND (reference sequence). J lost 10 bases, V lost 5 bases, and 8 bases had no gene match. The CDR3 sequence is CASSDRDRGLSPLHF. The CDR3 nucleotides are TGTGCCAGTAGTGACCGGGACAGGGGTTTGTCACCCCTCCACTTT. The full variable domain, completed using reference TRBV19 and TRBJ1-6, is DGGITQSPKYLFRKEGQNVTLSCEQNLNHDAMYWYRQDPGQGLRLIYYSQIVNDFQKGDIAEGYSVSREKKESFPLTVTSAQKNPTAFYLCASSDRDRGLSPLHFGNGTRLTVT.